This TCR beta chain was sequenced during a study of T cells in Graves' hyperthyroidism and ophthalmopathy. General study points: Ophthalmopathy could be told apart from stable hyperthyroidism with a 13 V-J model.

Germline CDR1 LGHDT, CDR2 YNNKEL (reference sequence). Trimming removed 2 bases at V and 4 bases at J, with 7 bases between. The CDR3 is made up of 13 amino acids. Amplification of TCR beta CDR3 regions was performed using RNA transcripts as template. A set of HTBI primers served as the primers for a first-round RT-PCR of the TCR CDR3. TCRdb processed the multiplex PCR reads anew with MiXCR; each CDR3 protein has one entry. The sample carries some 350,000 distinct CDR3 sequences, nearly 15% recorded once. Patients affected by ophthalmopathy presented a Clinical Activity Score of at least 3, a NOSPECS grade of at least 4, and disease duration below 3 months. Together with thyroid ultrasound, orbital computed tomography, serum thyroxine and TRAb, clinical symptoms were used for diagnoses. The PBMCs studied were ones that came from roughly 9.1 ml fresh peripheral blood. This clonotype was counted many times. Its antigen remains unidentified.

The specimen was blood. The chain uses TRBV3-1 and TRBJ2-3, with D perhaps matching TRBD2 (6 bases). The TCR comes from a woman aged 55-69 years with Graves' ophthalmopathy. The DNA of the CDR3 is TGTGCCAGCAGCCAATGGGGGGCAGATACGCAGTATTTT. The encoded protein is CASSQWGADTQYF.